This note documents a single T cell receptor (beta chain) sequence. This CDR3 has 12 residues. Germline CDR1 and CDR2: SGHRS and YFSETQ. V dropped 4 bases and J dropped 1 base, with 5 bases sitting between them. The method was immunoSEQ multiplex PCR; TCRdb's version includes in-frame clones alone and lacks a portion of them. The data contain some 130,000 clones, approximately 89% of them singletons. This record belongs to a study of blood T cell repertoires in COVID-19. At the level of the study: Sites in the United States, Italy and Spain provided acute and convalescent COVID-19 samples. The cDNA or gDNA used as material had been derived from T cells, B-cell-depleted T cells, or PBMCs.

Sequenced sample: peripheral blood. This chain links TRBV5-1 with TRBJ1-1, with D tentatively TRBD1 (5 bases). This clonotype was obtained from a man aged 50 to 59 with acute or convalescent COVID-19. The CDR3 coding sequence is TGCGCCAGCAGCCAGGGGAACACTGAAGCTTTCTTT. Translating it yields CASSQGNTEAFF.